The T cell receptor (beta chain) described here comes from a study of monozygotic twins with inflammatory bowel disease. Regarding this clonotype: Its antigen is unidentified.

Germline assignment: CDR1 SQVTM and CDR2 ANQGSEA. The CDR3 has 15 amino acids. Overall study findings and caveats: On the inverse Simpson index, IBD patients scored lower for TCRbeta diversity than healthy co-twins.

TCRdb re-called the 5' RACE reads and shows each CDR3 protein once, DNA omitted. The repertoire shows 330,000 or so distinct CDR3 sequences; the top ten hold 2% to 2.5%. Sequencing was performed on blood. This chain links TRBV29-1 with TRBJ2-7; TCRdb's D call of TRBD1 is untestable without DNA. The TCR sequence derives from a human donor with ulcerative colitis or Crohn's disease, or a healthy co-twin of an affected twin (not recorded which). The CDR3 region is CSVEDGQGEAYEQYF.